These T cell receptor beta chains were read from a single sample in a study of T cells in localized non-small cell lung cancer. Some clones are missing from TCRdb's copy, which holds only in-frame ones; the method was immunoSEQ multiplex PCR. This sample has about 11,000 clones, with approximately 80% found just once. This material consisted of peripheral blood mononuclear cells, taken before any cancer treatment. Receptor source: a female donor of 60 years or more with stage II lung adenocarcinoma. CDR3s include the opening cysteine and the closing phenylalanine or tryptophan. The D gene is left open where the match is weak. Size values are once, few and many counts, or a class for expanded clones, and some rows have none.

DNA	CDR3	J	size	V	D
TGTGCCTGGAACGGGGACCCCAATCAGCCCCAGCATTTT	CAWNGDPNQPQHF	TRBJ1-5	.	TRBV30	.
TGCAGCGTTGCGGACTTTCACACCGGGGAGCTGTTTTTT	CSVADFHTGELFF	TRBJ2-2	.	TRBV29-1	.
TGTGCCAGCAGTCTCACACACCAGCCCCAGCATTTT	CASSLTHQPQHF	TRBJ1-5	.	TRBV28	.
TGTGCCTGGGGACTGGCAGATACGCAGTATTTT	CAWGLADTQYF	TRBJ2-3	.	TRBV30	.
TGTGCCAGCAGTTACTCGGACTCACAATCGGCAAAGCAGTACTTC	CASSYSDSQSAKQYF	TRBJ2-7	.	TRBV6-6	.
TGTGCCAGCAGCCGGGGACTAGCGCCCACAGATACGCAGTATTTT	CASSRGLAPTDTQYF	TRBJ2-3	few	TRBV11-3	TRBD2
TGTGCCAGCTCACCTCTAGCGGGAGTAAGGTACGAGCAGTACTTC	CASSPLAGVRYEQYF	TRBJ2-7	.	TRBV18	TRBD2
TGTGCCAGCAGCTTAGGGGGACTAGCTTACGAGCAGTACTTC	CASSLGGLAYEQYF	TRBJ2-7	.	TRBV7-6	TRBD2
TGTGCCAGCAGCTTGGGGCAGGGTTTTACTGAAGCTTTCTTT	CASSLGQGFTEAFF	TRBJ1-1	.	TRBV5-8	.
TGTGCCAGCAGCTTAGTCCCTAGCGGACAAACCGGGGAGCTGTTTTTT	CASSLVPSGQTGELFF	TRBJ2-2	.	TRBV7-8	TRBD2
TGTGCCAGCAAAGGGAGGGACACCATATATTTT	CASKGRDTIYF	TRBJ1-3	.	TRBV28	.
TGCGCCAGCAGCTTGATGGACTCGAACACCGGGGAGCTGTTTTTT	CASSLMDSNTGELFF	TRBJ2-2	.	TRBV5-1	.
TGTGCCAGCAGCACCGCCCTCCCGGGACCGATAAATGAGCAGTTCTTC	CASSTALPGPINEQFF	TRBJ2-1	.	TRBV7-9	.
TGTGCCAGCACCAAAAACCAGGGGAGTGGCACTGAAGCTTTCTTT	CASTKNQGSGTEAFF	TRBJ1-1	.	TRBV6-8	.
TGTGCCAGCACCCGGGGGCGGGTCTCCTACGAGCAGTACTTC	CASTRGRVSYEQYF	TRBJ2-7	once	TRBV7-2	.
TGTGCCACCAGCAGAGGTAAAGATAACACCTACAATGAGCAGTTCTTC	CATSRGKDNTYNEQFF	TRBJ2-1	.	TRBV15	.
TGTGCCAGCCGCAGGGGAGCGGGGACCTCCTACGAGCAGTACTTC	CASRRGAGTSYEQYF	TRBJ2-7	.	TRBV28	.
TGTGCCAGCAGTTTGGGTGTACCCACAGATACGCAGTATTTT	CASSLGVPTDTQYF	TRBJ2-3	.	TRBV27	.
TGTGCCAGCAGCCCGACTCTGAACACCGGGGAGCTGTTTTTT	CASSPTLNTGELFF	TRBJ2-2	.	TRBV14	.
TGTGCCAGCAGCCAAGGCGGGGGGCAAGAGACCCAGTACTTC	CASSQGGGQETQYF	TRBJ2-5	.	TRBV4-2	TRBD2
TGTGCCAGCAGCGTAGTTGACACCGGGGAGCTGTTTTTT	CASSVVDTGELFF	TRBJ2-2	.	TRBV9	.
TGTGCCAGCAGCCGTATGGGCGGGATTTTTAGCACAGATACGCAGTATTTT	CASSRMGGIFSTDTQYF	TRBJ2-3	.	TRBV11-2	.
TGCGCCAGCAGCTCCAGGGAGGTTGGCACAGATACGCAGTATTTT	CASSSREVGTDTQYF	TRBJ2-3	.	TRBV5-1	.
TGTGCCAGCAGTTTATATTCGAGGGGTACTAACTATGGCTACACCTTC	CASSLYSRGTNYGYTF	TRBJ1-2	.	TRBV28	.
TGTGCCTCTTCTAGGGGGTCCACTGAAGCTTTCTTT	CASSRGSTEAFF	TRBJ1-1	few	TRBV7-9	.
TGCGCCAGCAGCTTCCTCGGTATCGGGTACCAAGAGACCCAGTACTTC	CASSFLGIGYQETQYF	TRBJ2-5	few	TRBV5-1	.
TGTGCCAGCAGCTACGCCACAGGGGGACCGGGGAATGAGCAGTTCTTC	CASSYATGGPGNEQFF	TRBJ2-1	few	TRBV13	TRBD1
TGTGCCAGCAGCTCGGGACTAGCGGGAGTTCTTGGGGAGCTGTTTTTT	CASSSGLAGVLGELFF	TRBJ2-2	.	TRBV5-4	TRBD2
TGTGCCAGCAGCTTAGATACTGGGGGCGACTATGGCTACACCTTC	CASSLDTGGDYGYTF	TRBJ1-2	.	TRBV11-1	.
TGTGCCTGGAGTGGACAGGGCAATCAGCCCCAGCATTTT	CAWSGQGNQPQHF	TRBJ1-5	.	TRBV30	.
TGTGCCAGCAGCTTGTTCACTAGCCGGGAGACCCAGTACTTC	CASSLFTSRETQYF	TRBJ2-5	few	TRBV5-8	.
TGTGCCAGTAGTATGAAGCTTATCAATCAGCCCCAGCATTTT	CASSMKLINQPQHF	TRBJ1-5	.	TRBV19	.
TGTGCCAGCAAGGTGCAGGTCTCCTACGAGCAGTACTTC	CASKVQVSYEQYF	TRBJ2-7	.	TRBV6-6	.
TGTGCCAGCAGCGTAGGTTCGGGGGACAGGGCGTTTAATGAAAAACTGTTTTTT	CASSVGSGDRAFNEKLFF	TRBJ1-4	few	TRBV9	TRBD1
TGTGCCGGGAAGCGTCGGTGGGCCGGGGGTGAAAAACTGTTTTTT	CAGKRRWAGGEKLFF	TRBJ1-4	.	TRBV30	.
TGTGCCACCAGCAGGATAGGAAACTCTGGGGCCAACGTCCTGACTTTC	CATSRIGNSGANVLTF	TRBJ2-6	once	TRBV15	.
TGCGCCAGCAGCTTGGCCGGGACCGTGTATGAAAAACTGTTTTTT	CASSLAGTVYEKLFF	TRBJ1-4	.	TRBV5-1	.
TGTGCCAGCAGACTACTAGTCTACAATGAGCAGTTCTTC	CASRLLVYNEQFF	TRBJ2-1	.	TRBV6-6	.
TGTGCCAGCAGTTACTGGACGGGGGTAGGCGAGACCCAGTACTTC	CASSYWTGVGETQYF	TRBJ2-5	.	TRBV6-5	.
TGTGCCAGCAGTCGGGCGGGGACAGATACGCAGTATTTT	CASSRAGTDTQYF	TRBJ2-3	.	TRBV6-1	.
TGTGCCAGCAGCCAAGTAGGTGCCTACAATGAGCAGTTCTTC	CASSQVGAYNEQFF	TRBJ2-1	.	TRBV4-2	.
TGTGCCAGCAGTTTCCCCGGGACAGGGCGACAGCCCCAGCATTTT	CASSFPGTGRQPQHF	TRBJ1-5	.	TRBV28	TRBD1
TGCGCCAGCAGCCAACAGGGGCCGGGGGTAGATACGCAGTATTTT	CASSQQGPGVDTQYF	TRBJ2-3	.	TRBV5-1	.
TGTGCCAGTAGTACCCTTGGTAGGGCTCGCCCCGGGGAGCTGTTTTTT	CASSTLGRARPGELFF	TRBJ2-2	.	TRBV19	.
TGTGCCAGCAGCGACCTAGCCGGAAGCACAGATACGCAGTATTTT	CASSDLAGSTDTQYF	TRBJ2-3	.	TRBV2	.
TGTGCCAGCAGCCCTCCGGGATACTATGGCTACACCTTC	CASSPPGYYGYTF	TRBJ1-2	.	TRBV7-9	.
TGCGCCAGCAGCTTGATGCGCGGGGGATACGAGCAGTACTTC	CASSLMRGGYEQYF	TRBJ2-7	once	TRBV5-1	TRBD2
TGTGCCAGCAGCTTCCACACAGGGAAGGGAGAAAAACTGTTTTTT	CASSFHTGKGEKLFF	TRBJ1-4	.	TRBV7-2	.
TGTGCCAGCAGTCCCAAGGGGGGGGCCCACCAGCCCCAGCATTTT	CASSPKGGAHQPQHF	TRBJ1-5	.	TRBV6-6	.
TGTGCCAGCAACTTCCCAAACAGGGCTGGCTACACCTTC	CASNFPNRAGYTF	TRBJ1-2	.	TRBV7-2	.
TGTGCCAGCAGCGCCCTACGGACTGAAGCTTTCTTT	CASSALRTEAFF	TRBJ1-1	.	TRBV2	.